The TCR beta chain described here comes from a study of shared clonotypes between healthy human individuals. Trimming removed 1 base from V and 5 bases from J; junction bases left unmatched: 8. Per germline, CDR1 SGHDT and CDR2 YYEEEE. The CDR3 has 15 amino acids. Assay: immunoSEQ multiplex PCR; the TCRdb copy retains only in-frame clones and omits some. The top ten clones hold around 0.6% of a sample with more than 900,000 clones, around three quarters of them seen once. Whole-study results and caveats: Generation probabilities of non-shared clonotypes were lower (relative to those shared by all four donors).

About this clone: Antigen: not known.

The rearrangement links TRBV5-6 to TRBJ1-1; 7 nucleotides agree with TRBD1. The clonotype originates from a man aged 18 to 29 in good health. Some clones in this sample may be carry-over from other donors' samples. Sequenced material: memory CD4+ T cells from PBMCs. Subset specified: CD45RA-negative fraction. CDR3: CASSLRQGRFTEAFF. Written as DNA, the CDR3 is TGTGCCAGCAGCTTGCGACAGGGTCGGTTTACTGAAGCTTTCTTT.